This T cell receptor (beta chain) was captured in a study of blood T cell repertoires in COVID-19. Study as a whole: Sample material is recorded as cDNA or gDNA derived from T cells, B-cell-depleted T cells, or PBMCs.

Here immunoSEQ multiplex PCR was the method, and the copy in TCRdb shows in-frame clones only, minus some. The table shows about 150,000 clones, with under 90% occurring only once. V lost 0 bases and J 4 bases, leaving 13 bases between the germline ends. The CDR3 runs to 15 residues. In germline, CDR1 is SGHTS, CDR2 YDEGEE. What was sequenced was peripheral blood. The sequence derives from a man aged 60-69 years with acute or convalescent COVID-19. The chain couples TRBV5-8 to TRBJ1-2, with D possibly TRBD1 on 5 matching bases. The CDR3 region is CASSLAGGRAYGYTF. The DNA of the CDR3 is TGTGCCAGCAGCTTGGCCGGGGGACGTGCCTATGGCTACACCTTC.